This TCR beta chain emerged from a study of T cell responses to AZD1222 COVID-19 vaccine. Study-wide findings and caveats: Spike as a whole was targeted by vaccine-associated CD4 TCRs, dominant at 160-218 and 743-854. White British donors predominated, females outnumbered males, and clonal diversity was possibly underestimated. Nearly half of the spike-specific TCRs reportedly recognize variant regions that carry no mutations. The number of AZD1222 recipients seropositive at baseline was only five or six.

V was shortened by 5 bases and J by 3 bases, with 10 bases between the two germline ends. This CDR3 comprises 14 residues. Germline V gene data show CDR1 as MNHEY and CDR2 as SVGAGI. Libraries were prepared by immunoSEQ multiplex PCR; TCRdb keeps only in-frame clonotypes and omits some of them. The sample yields tens of thousands of clones, roughly nine tenths seen once. A note on this clone: Its antigen is as yet unknown.

The chain has TRBV6-5 and TRBJ2-2, with a weak D call TRBD2 (5 bases). The clonotype originates from an adult in good health. The sequencing used peripheral blood, collected on day 0 of AZD1222 vaccination. CDR3: CASSLAADTGELFF. The CDR3 DNA sequence: TGTGCCAGCAGTCTAGCCGCGGACACCGGGGAGCTGTTTTTT.